Following are 4 T cell receptor beta chains from one sample sequenced in a study of long-term antiretroviral therapy in people with HIV (dated by TCRdb to 2021 to 2024). The immunoSEQ hsTCRB v3.0 assay was used at survey level resolution to sequence the TRB variable region. TCRdb obtained this table from immuneACCESS and retained in-frame rearrangements with V and J assigned. These tables miss some clones; where compared with another copy, unresolved V genes account for less than half of the shortfall, and the remainder is unexplained. This sample has fewer than 35,000 clones in its table, and under 90% of those were observed once. 7.9% of the sample is held by the ten biggest clonotypes. The sequencing used unsorted PBMCs, collected 0.4 years before starting antiretroviral therapy. All receptors derive from a man aged 18 to 30 with HIV.

J is TRBJ2-3 and V is TRBV9, with D perhaps matching TRBD2 (5 bases). This CDR3 spans 13 amino acids. The germline V and J ends were trimmed by 3 bases and 4 bases, with 9 bases remaining between them. Per the germline V gene, CDR1 is SGDLS and CDR2 is YYNGEE. The CDR3 region has the DNA TGTGCCAGCAGCGCCCTTAGCGCAGATACGCAGTATTTT. Protein: CASSALSADTQYF.

The J gene is TRBJ2-7, the V gene TRBV10-1; D is possibly TRBD1 or TRBD2 (5 bases each). V shed 11 bases and J shed 3 bases, with 23 bases lying between them. The CDR3 extends over 15 amino acids. CDR1 is WNHNN and CDR2 is SYGVQD in the germline V gene (reference sequence). The CDR3 region is CAGTCVGRDHYEQYF. Here the CDR3 DNA reads TGCGCCGGGACCTGTGTGGGCAGGGATCACTACGAGCAGTACTTC.

The chain employs TRBV5-5 and TRBJ2-3; tentatively, D is TRBD1 (6 bases). This CDR3 region has 14 residues. Trimming pared 4 bases from V and 12 bases from J, leaving 21 bases between. Germline CDR1 reads SGHKS; CDR2 reads YYEKEE (reference sequence). This CDR3 reads CASSPMKDSRKQYF. CDR3 DNA: TGTGCCAGCAGCCCGATGAAGGACAGCAGAAAACAGTATTTT.

The chain links TRBV19 to TRBJ1-1; 7 nucleotides agree with TRBD1. The V and J ends lost 8 bases and 1 base, in that order; junction bases with no gene match: 7. The germline V gene encodes CDR1 LNHDA and CDR2 SQIVND (reference sequence). The CDR3 totals 14 residues. The CDR3 sequence is CASSLDRANTEAFF. The CDR3 nucleotides read TGTGCCAGTTCCCTCGACAGGGCGAACACTGAAGCTTTCTTT.